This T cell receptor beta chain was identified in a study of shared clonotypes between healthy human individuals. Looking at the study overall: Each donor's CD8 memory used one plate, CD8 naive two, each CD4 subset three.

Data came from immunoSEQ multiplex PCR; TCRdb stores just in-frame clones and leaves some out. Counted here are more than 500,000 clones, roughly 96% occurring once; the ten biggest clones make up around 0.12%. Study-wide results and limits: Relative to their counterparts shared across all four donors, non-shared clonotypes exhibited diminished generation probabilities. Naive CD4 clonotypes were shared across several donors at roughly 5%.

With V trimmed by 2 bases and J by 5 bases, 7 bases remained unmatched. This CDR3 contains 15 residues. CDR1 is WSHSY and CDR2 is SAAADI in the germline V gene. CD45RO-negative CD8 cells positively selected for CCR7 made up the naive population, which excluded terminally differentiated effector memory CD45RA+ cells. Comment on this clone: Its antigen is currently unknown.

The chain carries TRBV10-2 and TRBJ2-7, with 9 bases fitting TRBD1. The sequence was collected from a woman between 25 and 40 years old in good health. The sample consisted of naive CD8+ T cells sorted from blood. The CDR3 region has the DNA TGCGCCAGCAGTGAGGGGACAGGGCTTGGCGACGAGCAGTACTTC. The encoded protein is CASSEGTGLGDEQYF.